This T cell receptor beta chain was obtained from a study of shared clonotypes between healthy human individuals. Findings of the study overall: The study sampled only blood, and tissue repertoires likely differ. Compared with clonotypes that all four donors shared, non-shared clonotypes had lower generation probabilities.

CDR1 and CDR2 from the germline V gene are LNHDA and SQIVND (reference sequence). This CDR3 contains 14 residues. Trimming shortened V by 6 bases and J by 3 bases, and 12 bases separated the two germline ends. Naive CD8 cells lacked CD45RO and underwent positive selection for CCR7, leaving out terminally differentiated effector memory CD45RA+ cells. Concerning this clone itself: The antigen remains undetermined.

Every subset's genomic DNA went evenly onto several immunoSEQ plates. The assay was immunoSEQ multiplex PCR, and TCRdb's table has in-frame clones only and misses some. The sample yields roughly 2.1 million clones, just over 90% seen once. The V gene is TRBV19, the J gene TRBJ2-1; maybe TRBD2 (6 bases). The sequencing input was naive CD8+ T cells from PBMCs. This sequence originates from a man aged 18 to 30 in good health. Some clones in this sample may be carry-over from other donors' samples. CDR3: CASSPPEGYNEQFF. The CDR3 nucleotides are TGTGCCAGTAGCCCCCCGGAGGGCTACAATGAGCAGTTCTTC. Drawing the rest from reference TRBV19 and TRBJ2-1, the complete variable domain is DGGITQSPKYLFRKEGQNVTLSCEQNLNHDAMYWYRQDPGQGLRLIYYSQIVNDFQKGDIAEGYSVSREKKESFPLTVTSAQKNPTAFYLCASSPPEGYNEQFFGPGTRLTVL.